The present T cell receptor (beta chain) was sequenced within a study of T cell responses to AZD1222 COVID-19 vaccine. Germline values: CDR1 SGHAT, CDR2 FQNNGV. The CDR3 consists of 13 residues. The V and J ends lost 3 bases and 0 bases respectively, with 5 bases between them. Of note for this clone: The antigen is undetermined. Other DNA sequences from this sample encode an identical CDR3 as well.

Assay: immunoSEQ multiplex PCR; the TCRdb copy retains only in-frame clones and omits some. The sample lists about 130,000 clones; approximately 84% were seen once. Study-wide findings and caveats: Two doses of AZD1222 preceded a rise in Spike-specific TCR breadth and depth. Nearly half of the spike-specific TCRs reportedly recognize variant regions that carry no mutations. Across spike, vaccine-associated CD4 TCRs were found, dominant at 160-218 and 743-854.

V gene TRBV11-2 combines with J gene TRBJ1-1, with D uncertain. This receptor was identified in an adult in good health. Here the sequenced sample was peripheral blood, taken on day 0 of AZD1222 vaccination. CDR3 DNA: TGTGCCAGCAGCTTGGGATTGAACACTGAAGCTTTCTTT. This codes for CASSLGLNTEAFF.